This T cell receptor (beta chain) was obtained from a study of beta chain features in type 1 diabetes. Findings and limits, study-wide: Cells with high TCR expression could be over-represented when cDNA is sequenced. A greater similarity of naive, central memory and Treg TCRB repertoires was seen among patients than among healthy donors. Researchers report that Type 1 diabetes patients had moderately but significantly shorter TCRB CDR3s across all four CD4+ subsets.

This clone was seen a handful of times. Antigen: not known. Distinct nucleotide sequences in the sample also encode this CDR3. TCRB transcripts that were expressed got sequenced, as all of the isolated RNA had been reverse transcribed. Sequencing was performed with immunoSEQ multiplex PCR; in TCRdb, only in-frame clones are kept and a portion is missing. Among 810,000 or so clones listed, about a sixth were seen once. The CDR3 contains 14 residues. Per the germline V gene, CDR1 is KGHSH and CDR2 is LQKENI. Trimming stripped 6 bases from V and 2 bases from J, with 14 bases between. The sequence came from a woman between 18 and 30 years old in good health. V is TRBV18 and J is TRBJ2-7, with D unresolved. The sample consisted of naive CD4+ T cells from blood. Here the CDR3 DNA reads TGTGCCAGCTCTCCGCCGGGCAGACCCTACGAGCAGTACTTC. Translated, it gives CASSPPGRPYEQYF. The full variable domain, in which reference TRBV18 and TRBJ2-7 provide the parts outside the CDR3, is NAGVMQNPRHLVRRRGQEARLRCSPMKGHSHVYWYRQLPEEGLKFMVYLQKENIIDESGMPKERFSAEFPKEGPSILRIQQVVRGDSAAYFCASSPPGRPYEQYFGPGTRLTVT.